These T cell receptor beta chains were read from a single sample in a study of blood T cell repertoires in COVID-19. The data were produced by immunoSEQ multiplex PCR, yet TCRdb's version contains in-frame clones alone and is incomplete. The repertoire holds about 190,000 clones, with 87% as singletons. Sequenced input: peripheral blood. The source is a woman under 30 who had recovered from COVID-19. Both conserved end residues are part of each CDR3. Clone sizes are given selectively: once, few, many, or a class where the clone is expanded.

TRBV15 | - | CATFTGLWGRGYEELFF
TRBV5-1 | - | CASSGTRDSYEQYF
TRBV5-6 | - | CASSLGLAGANEQFF
TRBV14 | - | CASSPSFPDGYTF
TRBV10-3 | - | CAISGTSGGARYEQYF
TRBV7-9 | - | CASSPGGVTLYGYTF
TRBV21-1 | - | CASSKGRQGFYGYTF
TRBV27 | - | CASSPSNGLSGGYTF
TRBV5-4 | - | CASSDSRLAGRSEQFF
TRBV18 | - | CASSPRTGDTEAFF
TRBV7-9 | - | CASSLAGSYYGYTF
TRBV11-2 | few | CASSLDMTDNEKLFF
TRBV7-2 | - | CASSLALGGRATNEKLFF
TRBV29-1 | - | CSVERSHGYTF
TRBV19 | - | CASSMIGGPYNEQFF
TRBV6-6 | - | CASSYSARGDSPLHF
TRBV19 | - | CASSIPSSGKISDTQYF
TRBV5-1 | - | CASSLLALNEQFF
TRBV7-8 | - | CASSWGQSISYEQYF
TRBV20-1 | - | CSAGHNYGYTF
TRBV15 | - | CATSREKGSGANVLTF
TRBV15 | - | CATSRDLIAELFF
TRBV6-2/TRBV6-3 | - | CASSPLPWASNTGELFF
TRBV25-1 | - | CASSDARELVNTIYF
TRBV7-9 | once | CASSLALTDTLSGYTF
TRBV19 | - | CASSISQFTGELFF
TRBV6-2/TRBV6-3 | few | CASSLTPTGTAYGYTF
TRBV24-1 | - | CATTRTGGTEAFF
TRBV30 | - | CAWSGVRGSETQYF
TRBV7-3 | - | CASSDNTDTQYF
TRBV19 | - | CASSRKGLAGGKNTGELFF
TRBV7-8 | - | CASSPRGAGLAVGGANVLTF
TRBV2 | - | CASSDHKGRGSHYGYTF
TRBV3-1/TRBV3-2 | - | CASSQGGGVNQPQHF
TRBV28 | - | CASSSTGANSPLHF
TRBV4-1 | - | CASSQAQSNQPQHF
TRBV11-1 | - | CASSPRDRTPEAFF
TRBV28 | - | CASSSRQASSGNTIYF
TRBV1 | few | CTSSQGTGGTDTQYF
TRBV7-3 | - | CASSQGHNTEAFF
TRBV30 | - | CAWRQGLIGGYTF
TRBV2 | - | CASVGQGSNQPQHF
TRBV15 | - | CATRTAGTIYNEQFF
TRBV5-1 | - | CASSPIQVYNEQFF